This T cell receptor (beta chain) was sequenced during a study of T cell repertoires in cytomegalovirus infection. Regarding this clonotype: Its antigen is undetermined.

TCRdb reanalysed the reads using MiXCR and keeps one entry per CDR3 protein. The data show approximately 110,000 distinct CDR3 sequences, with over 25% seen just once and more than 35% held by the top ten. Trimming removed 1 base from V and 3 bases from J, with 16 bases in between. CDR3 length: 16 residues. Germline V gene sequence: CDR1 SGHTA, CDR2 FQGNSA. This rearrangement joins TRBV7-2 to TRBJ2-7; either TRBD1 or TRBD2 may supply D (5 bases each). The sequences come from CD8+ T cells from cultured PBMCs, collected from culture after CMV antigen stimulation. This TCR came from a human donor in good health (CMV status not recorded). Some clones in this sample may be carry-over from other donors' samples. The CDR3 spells CASSLEFGGGLYEQYF. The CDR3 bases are TGTGCCAGCAGCTTAGAGTTTGGTGGGGGTCTCTACGAGCAGTACTTC. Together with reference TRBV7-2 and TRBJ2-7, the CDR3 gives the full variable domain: GAGVSQSPSNKVTEKGKDVELRCDPISGHTALYWYRQSLGQGLEFLIYFQGNSAPDKSGLPSDRFSAERTGGSVSTLTIQRTQQEDSAVYLCASSLEFGGGLYEQYFGPGTRLTVT.